A single sample is the source of the 25 T cell receptor beta chains below, sequenced in a study of vaccination and CD4 T cells after COVID-19. With the Oncomine TCR Beta short-read assay, DNA from cultured CD4+ T cells was sequenced. MiXCR, run by TCRdb on the PCR reads, gives a single entry per CDR3 protein. The sample holds approximately 3,500 distinct CDR3 sequences, approximately 47% seen once. This sample's treatment: roughly ten-day PBMC culture with coronavirus spike peptide pools or control peptides (ViraFEST assay). These receptors have no identified antigens. The sample taken for sequencing was CD4+ T cells from blood, cultured in vitro. These TCRs come from a human donor who had recovered from COVID-19.

The chain has TRBV2 and TRBJ1-6; D perhaps matches TRBD1 (6 bases). Germline values: CDR1 SNHLY, CDR2 FYNNEI. The CDR3 covers 14 residues. Trimming stripped 11 bases from V and 10 bases from J, with 21 bases between. The CDR3, as DNA: TGTGCCGGGAGCAGGGAGGGCCAGGGGTCACCCCTCCACTTT. Amino acid sequence: CAGSREGQGSPLHF.

The chain carries TRBV10-3 and TRBJ2-1, with D unclear. This CDR3 is 13 amino acids long. Deletions cut 5 bases from V and 1 base from J, with 6 bases between. CDR1 ENHRY and CDR2 SYGVKD come from the germline V gene. CDR3 residues: CAISHESYNEQFF. CDR3 DNA: TGTGCCATCAGTCATGAATCCTACAATGAGCAGTTCTTC.

By share of the sample, this clonotype is medium-sized. The chain has TRBV20-1 and TRBJ2-7, with a possible D match to TRBD1 (6 bases). V shed 0 bases and J shed 3 bases, with 12 bases lying between them. CDR3 size: 14 residues. Germline CDR1 is DFQATT and CDR2 is SNEGSKA (reference sequence). The CDR3 loop reads CSAREGQGYYEQYF. DNA for the CDR3: TGCAGTGCTAGAGAGGGGCAGGGGTACTACGAGCAGTACTTC.

The chain joins TRBV18 to TRBJ1-2; a possible D gene is TRBD1 (5 bases). V gave up 2 bases and J gave up 2 bases, with 9 bases separating them. This CDR3 region has 14 residues. CDR1 is KGHSH, CDR2 LQKENI, per germline. CDR3 region: CASSPLAGNYGYTF. The CDR3 bases are TGTGCCAGCTCACCATTGGCAGGGAACTATGGCTACACCTTC.

This chain links TRBV6-4 with TRBJ2-3, with 7 bases fitting TRBD2. V gave up 2 bases and J gave up 2 bases; unmatched junction bases: 1. The CDR3 totals 14 residues. CDR1 is MRHNA and CDR2 is SNTAGT in the germline V gene. This chain's CDR3 is CASSDSGDTDTQYF. The CDR3 DNA follows: TGTGCCAGCAGTGACAGCGGGGACACAGATACGCAGTATTTT.

The gene calls are TRBV7-2 and TRBJ1-1, with D unclear. V was trimmed by 1 base and J by 0 bases, leaving 3 bases between them. The CDR3 has 13 residues. Germline CDR1 SGHTA, CDR2 FQGNSA. Written as DNA, the CDR3 is TGTGCCAGCAGCTTAGAAATGAACACTGAAGCTTTCTTT. Translation gives CASSLEMNTEAFF.

The chain recombines TRBV20-1 with TRBJ2-3; D might be TRBD1 or TRBD2, each matching 5 bases. Germline CDR1 reads DFQATT; CDR2 reads SNEGSKA (reference sequence). Trimming took off 5 bases at V and 5 bases at J, with 17 bases between the two ends. This CDR3 has 14 residues. The CDR3 nucleotides are TGCAGTGCTCTCAATTCCGGGGCCGGAGATACGCAGTATTTT. This translates into CSALNSGAGDTQYF.

This clonotype was seen a single time. The chain recombines TRBV4-2 with TRBJ2-1; D possibly uses TRBD1 or TRBD2 (5 bases each). The CDR3 has 17 residues. V lost 0 bases and J 6 bases, leaving 18 bases between the germline ends. Looked up from germline, CDR1 is LGHNA and CDR2 is YNFKEQ. CDR3 in amino acids: CASSQDRTLGQSNEQFF. The CDR3, as DNA: TGTGCCAGCAGCCAAGATAGGACTCTGGGGCAATCCAATGAGCAGTTCTTC.

This sequence joins TRBV20-1 and TRBJ2-5; weak D call: TRBD2 (7 bases). There are 14 residues in the CDR3. V dropped 5 bases and J dropped 5 bases, with 18 bases sitting between them. The germline V gene has CDR1 DFQATT and CDR2 SNEGSKA (reference sequence). The CDR3 DNA reads TGCAGTGCTGGACGGGGGGCAGAGTGGGAGACCCAGTACTTC. This encodes CSAGRGAEWETQYF.

The gene calls are TRBV6-1 and TRBJ1-1; TRBD1 is a possible D gene (6 bases). The CDR3 extends over 17 amino acids. The V gene's germline CDR1 is MNHNS and CDR2 SASEGT. V was cut by 6 bases and J by 0 bases, with 20 bases left in between. CDR3 sequence (DNA): TGTGCCAGCAGCCCCACCTTACAGGGACTCATGAACACTGAAGCTTTCTTT. Amino acids: CASSPTLQGLMNTEAFF.

The chain employs TRBV15 and TRBJ1-2; TRBD1 aligns across 9 bases. The V gene end was trimmed by 1 base and the J gene end by 8 bases; junction bases not matched to a gene: 5. Germline V gene lookup returns CDR1 LNHNV and CDR2 YYDKDF (reference sequence). The CDR3 consists of 14 residues. CDR3 in DNA: TGTGCCACCAGCAGAGTTGGACAGGGGCAGGGCTACACCTTC. Its translation: CATSRVGQGQGYTF. The whole variable domain, remainder taken from reference TRBV15 and TRBJ1-2, is DAMVIQNPRYQVTQFGKPVTLSCSQTLNHNVMYWYQQKSSQAPKLLFHYYDKDFNNEADTPDNFQSRRPNTSFCFLDIRSPGLGDTAMYLCATSRVGQGQGYTFGSGTRLTVV.

The chain carries TRBV4-1 and TRBJ2-3; TRBD2 aligns across 10 bases. In germline, CDR1 is MGHRA, CDR2 YSYEKL. The trim removed 4 bases at V and 4 bases at J, leaving 8 bases unmatched. The CDR3 contains 16 residues. The CDR3 region is CASSPRASGSSDTQYF. DNA for the CDR3: TGCGCCAGCAGCCCACGGGCTAGCGGGAGTTCAGATACGCAGTATTTT.

This clonotype was observed a handful of times. The chain links TRBV19 to TRBJ1-5, with D uncertain. Germline V CDR1 and CDR2: LNHDA, SQIVND (reference sequence). V lost 3 bases and J 9 bases, leaving 9 bases between the germline ends. CDR3 length equals 12 residues. CDR3 coding DNA: TGTGCCAGTAGTATTTACAGTCTGCCCCAGCATTTT. The encoded protein is CASSIYSLPQHF.

The J gene is TRBJ1-6, the V gene TRBV20-1, with no clear D. Trimming removed 5 bases at V and 4 bases at J, with 9 bases between. The CDR3 sequence is 13 residues long. Per germline, CDR1 DFQATT and CDR2 SNEGSKA (reference sequence). The CDR3 DNA follows: TGCAGTGCTTCCGACAATTATAATTCACCCCTCCACTTT. Its translation: CSASDNYNSPLHF.

This clonotype has a handful of counts. The rearrangement uses TRBV27 and TRBJ2-2; 9 bases map to TRBD2. Looked up from germline, CDR1 is MNHEY and CDR2 is SMNVEV (reference sequence). V shed 0 bases, J shed 6 bases, and the junction held 11 bases outside the gene matches. The CDR3 is made up of 18 amino acids. The CDR3 protein is CASSLSSLGGGAPGELFF. The CDR3 DNA is TGTGCCAGCAGTTTATCTAGTCTAGGCGGGGGGGCCCCCGGGGAGCTGTTTTTT.

V is TRBV6-1 and J is TRBJ1-1, with 7 bases aligning to TRBD1. CDR1 is MNHNS and CDR2 is SASEGT in the germline V gene. V trimming: 0 bases; J trimming: 4 bases; junction bases outside the gene matches: 2. This CDR3 contains 14 residues. Written as DNA, the CDR3 is TGTGCCAGCAGTGAAGCGTGGGACAGCACTGAAGCTTTCTTT. Residues: CASSEAWDSTEAFF.

The V and J genes are TRBV11-1 and TRBJ2-1; 7 bases map to TRBD2. In germline, CDR1 is SGHAT, CDR2 FQDESV (reference sequence). The CDR3 spans 13 residues. The V gene end was trimmed by 4 bases and the J gene end by 12 bases; junction bases not matched to a gene: 9. DNA of the CDR3: TGTGCCAGCAGCTCGGGACTAAGGGATTCGCAGTTCTTC. Amino acid sequence: CASSSGLRDSQFF.

The V call is TRBV6-1, the J call TRBJ2-7; TRBD1 matches at 9 bases. The CDR3 covers 15 residues. The germline gives CDR1 MNHNS, CDR2 SASEGT. V shed 6 bases, J shed 3 bases, and the junction held 9 bases outside the gene matches. CDR3: CASSRGQGLFYEQYF. The CDR3 nucleotides read TGTGCCAGCAGCAGGGGACAGGGTTTATTCTACGAGCAGTACTTC.

By share, this clonotype counts as large (0.1 to 1%). The chain employs TRBV20-1 and TRBJ2-1; TRBD2 matches 11 bases. Germline CDR1 DFQATT, CDR2 SNEGSKA (reference sequence). The junction had 11 bases not matched to a gene; V was cut back by 6 bases and J by 7 bases. The CDR3 totals 15 residues. CDR3 coding DNA: TGCAGTGCCCCTCCACTAGCGGGAGTAAGGAATGAGCAGTTCTTC. This gives the protein CSAPPLAGVRNEQFF.

The chain carries TRBV24-1 and TRBJ2-2; 7 positions agree with TRBD1. The CDR3 sequence is 15 residues long. Germline CDR1 reads KGHDR; CDR2 reads SFDVKD. V shed 4 bases, J shed 1 base, and the junction held 2 bases outside the gene matches. DNA of the CDR3: TGTGCCACCAGTGACGGGACAGTGAACACCGGGGAGCTGTTTTTT. This sequence encodes CATSDGTVNTGELFF.

The V gene is TRBV7-2, the J gene TRBJ1-2; D might be TRBD1 (6 bases). The germline V gene has CDR1 SGHTA and CDR2 FQGNSA. Trimming took off 5 bases at V and 2 bases at J, with 9 bases between the two ends. The CDR3 contains 13 residues. In DNA form, the CDR3 reads TGTGCCAGCAGCCAGGACAGAAACTATGGCTACACCTTC. Protein product: CASSQDRNYGYTF.

The V and J genes are TRBV29-1 and TRBJ1-4, with D perhaps TRBD1 (5 bases). Per germline, CDR1 SQVTM and CDR2 ANQGSEA. The V end was cut by 8 bases, the J end by 4 bases, with 14 bases between. The CDR3 extends over 13 amino acids. The CDR3 DNA reads TGCAGCACTCGGCAGGGCATTAATGAAAAACTGTTTTTT. Translating gives CSTRQGINEKLFF. The full variable domain, rest sourced from reference TRBV29-1 and TRBJ1-4, is SAVISQKPSRDICQRGTSLTIQCQVDSQVTMMFWYRQQPGQSLTLIATANQGSEATYESGFVIDKFPISRPNLTFSTLTVSNMSPEDSSIYLCSTRQGINEKLFFGSGTQLSVL.

V is TRBV2 and J is TRBJ1-2; 12 bases match TRBD1. J was trimmed by 2 bases and V by 10 bases; bases with no gene match: 8. The CDR3 runs to 15 residues. Germline-derived CDR1 and CDR2 are SNHLY and FYNNEI. Here the CDR3 DNA reads TGTGCCACCGCCGGGACAGGGGGCGTAAACTATGGCTACACCTTC. This sequence encodes CATAGTGGVNYGYTF. Variable domain in full (rest from reference TRBV2 and TRBJ1-2): EPEVTQTPSHQVTQMGQEVILRCVPISNHLYFYWYRQILGQKVEFLVSFYNNEISEKSEIFDDQFSVERPDGSNFTLKIRSTKLEDSAMYFCATAGTGGVNYGYTFGSGTRLTVV.

This chain connects TRBV20-1 to TRBJ1-5; the D is unclear. The V gene's germline CDR1 is DFQATT and CDR2 SNEGSKA (reference sequence). The CDR3 runs to 14 residues. V shed 2 bases and J shed 0 bases, with 8 bases lying between them. This chain's CDR3 is CSARPGGSNQPQHF. The CDR3 DNA reads TGCAGTGCTAGACCGGGCGGTAGCAATCAGCCCCAGCATTTT.

The rearrangement links TRBV6-1 to TRBJ2-1; TRBD1 is a possible D gene (6 bases). Germline assignment: CDR1 MNHNS and CDR2 SASEGT. The CDR3 extends over 16 amino acids. The V end was cut by 5 bases, the J end by 9 bases, with 23 bases between. The CDR3 sequence is CASSLHPGPLRGEQFF. The CDR3 coding sequence is TGTGCCAGCAGTCTCCATCCGGGACCCCTCAGGGGTGAGCAGTTCTTC.